The clone carrying this T cell receptor beta chain has at least ten counts. Its antigen is still unknown. Germline CDR1 is MNHEY and CDR2 is SMNVEV (reference sequence). This CDR3 has 15 residues. V was pared by 3 bases and J by 0 bases, with 9 bases between. The sample originates from a study of T cells in Graves' hyperthyroidism and ophthalmopathy. Study-wide results and limits: Most clonotypes expanded in the thyroid (above 0.001) were also present in blood.

RNA transcripts served as the template for amplifying TCR beta CDR3 regions. The study used the HTBI primer set for a first-round RT-PCR of the TCR CDR3. A single record per CDR3 protein comes from TCRdb applying MiXCR to the multiplex PCR reads. The sample lists about 580,000 distinct CDR3 sequences; about 15% were seen once. The sequence was collected from a woman aged 25 to 39 with Graves' hyperthyroidism that later progressed to Graves' ophthalmopathy. The sequenced material came from blood. V gene TRBV27 combines with J gene TRBJ1-3; D is undetermined. CDR3 DNA: TGTGCCAGCAGTTTGATAGGGTTCTCTGGAAACACCATATATTTT. Translation gives CASSLIGFSGNTIYF.